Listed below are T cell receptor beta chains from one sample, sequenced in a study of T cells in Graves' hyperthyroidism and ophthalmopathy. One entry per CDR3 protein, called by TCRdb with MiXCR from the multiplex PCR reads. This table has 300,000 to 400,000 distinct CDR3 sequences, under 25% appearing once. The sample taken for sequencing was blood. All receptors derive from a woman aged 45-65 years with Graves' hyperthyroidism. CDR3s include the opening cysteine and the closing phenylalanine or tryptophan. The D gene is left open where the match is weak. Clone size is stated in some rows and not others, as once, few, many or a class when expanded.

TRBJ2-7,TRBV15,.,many,CATSRDKGEQYF,TGTGCCACCAGCAGGGATAAAGGCGAGCAGTACTTC
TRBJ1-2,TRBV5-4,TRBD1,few,CASSPTGGLGYTF,TGTGCCAGCAGCCCGACAGGGGGCTTAGGCTACACCTTC
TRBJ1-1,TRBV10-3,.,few,CAISESGGTEAFF,TGTGCCATCAGTGAGTCAGGGGGCACTGAAGCTTTCTTT
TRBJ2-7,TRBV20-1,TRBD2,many,CSAGPGGRQNEQYF,TGCAGTGCTGGCCCCGGCGGGAGGCAGAACGAGCAGTACTTC
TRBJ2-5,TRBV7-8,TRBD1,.,CASSLVDRGQETQYF,TGTGCCAGCAGCTTAGTGGACAGGGGTCAAGAGACCCAGTACTTC
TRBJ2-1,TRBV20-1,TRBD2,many,CSASPLAGTYNEQFF,TGCAGTGCCTCCCCCCTAGCGGGGACATACAATGAGCAGTTCTTC
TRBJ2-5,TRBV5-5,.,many,CASSFGDQETQYF,TGTGCCAGCAGCTTCGGGGACCAAGAGACCCAGTACTTC
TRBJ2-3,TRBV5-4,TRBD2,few,CASSGPGGGENTQYF,TGTGCCAGCAGCGGACCGGGGGGGGGTGAAAATACGCAGTATTTT
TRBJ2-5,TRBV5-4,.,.,CASSSPKETQYF,TGTGCCAGCAGCTCCCCTAAAGAGACCCAGTACTTC
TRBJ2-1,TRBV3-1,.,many,CASSQEGILNEQFF,TGTGCCAGCAGCCAAGAAGGAATTCTAAATGAGCAGTTCTTC
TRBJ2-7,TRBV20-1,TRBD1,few,CSARDPFRGRAGEQYF,TGCAGTGCTAGAGATCCTTTCAGGGGGCGGGCTGGCGAGCAGTACTTC
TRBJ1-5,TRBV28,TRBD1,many,CASRPDRDGSNQPQHF,TGTGCCAGCAGACCTGACAGGGACGGTAGCAATCAGCCCCAGCATTTT
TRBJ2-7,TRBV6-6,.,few,CASSYLRDYEQYF,TGTGCCAGCAGTTACCTCAGGGACTACGAGCAGTACTTC
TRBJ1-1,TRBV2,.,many,CASSGKVTNTEAFF,TGTGCCAGCAGTGGGAAAGTTACGAACACTGAAGCTTTCTTT
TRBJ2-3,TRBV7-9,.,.,CASSLYRSPTDTQYF,TGTGCCAGCAGCTTATACAGAAGCCCCACAGATACGCAGTATTTT
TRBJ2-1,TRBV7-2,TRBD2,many,CASSSSGLEQFF,TGTGCCAGCAGCTCTAGCGGGCTTGAGCAGTTCTTC
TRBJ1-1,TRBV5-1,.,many,CASSLASYTEAFF,TGCGCCAGCAGCTTGGCGAGCTACACTGAAGCTTTCTTT
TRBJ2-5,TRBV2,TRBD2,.,CASSTSGSYQETQYF,TGTGCCAGCAGTACTAGCGGGTCCTACCAAGAGACCCAGTACTTC
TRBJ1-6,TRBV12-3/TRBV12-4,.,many,CASSPRDTPSSYNSPLHF,TGTGCCAGCAGCCCCCGGGACACGCCCAGCTCCTATAATTCACCCCTCCACTTT
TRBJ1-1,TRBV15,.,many,CATSRDVPTLNTEAFF,TGTGCCACCAGCAGAGATGTCCCTACCTTGAACACTGAAGCTTTCTTT
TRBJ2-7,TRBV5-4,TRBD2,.,CASSSTSAEQYF,TGTGCCAGCAGCTCCACTAGCGCCGAGCAGTACTTC
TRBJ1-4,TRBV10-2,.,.,CASGRGPTNEKLFF,TGCGCCAGCGGGCGCGGGCCCACTAATGAAAAACTGTTTTTT
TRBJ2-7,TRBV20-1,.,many,CSARAWSGYEQYF,TGCAGTGCTAGGGCTTGGAGTGGCTACGAGCAGTACTTC
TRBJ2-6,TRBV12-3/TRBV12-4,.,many,CASSPTAGANVLTF,TGTGCCAGCAGTCCCACCGCTGGGGCCAACGTCCTGACTTTC
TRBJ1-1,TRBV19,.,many,CASSFPRDGPIRSEAFF,TGTGCCAGTAGTTTCCCCCGGGACGGTCCGATTAGGTCTGAAGCTTTCTTT
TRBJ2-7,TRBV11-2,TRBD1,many,CASSLGTGITYEQYF,TGTGCCAGCAGCTTAGGGACAGGGATCACCTACGAGCAGTACTTC
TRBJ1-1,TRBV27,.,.,CASSPGWANTEAFF,TGTGCCAGCAGTCCCGGGTGGGCGAACACTGAAGCTTTCTTT
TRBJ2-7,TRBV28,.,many,CASTSGASGAYEQYF,TGTGCCAGCACGTCGGGGGCGTCGGGGGCCTACGAGCAGTACTTC
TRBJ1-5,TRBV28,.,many,CASSFQGPGNQPQHF,TGTGCCAGCAGTTTCCAGGGGCCGGGCAATCAGCCCCAGCATTTT
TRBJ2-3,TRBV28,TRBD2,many,CASNLQGLAGRDTQYF,TGTGCCAGCAACCTACAGGGACTAGCGGGAAGAGATACGCAGTATTTT
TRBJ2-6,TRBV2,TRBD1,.,CASRQGTSSGANVLTF,TGTGCCAGCAGACAGGGGACCAGCTCTGGGGCCAACGTCCTGACTTTC
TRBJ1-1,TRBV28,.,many,CASKGGGENTEAFF,TGTGCGAGCAAGGGAGGGGGAGAAAACACTGAAGCTTTCTTT
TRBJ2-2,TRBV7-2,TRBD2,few,CASSMTSGVRAGELFF,TGTGCCAGCAGCATGACTAGCGGGGTCCGGGCCGGGGAGCTGTTTTTT
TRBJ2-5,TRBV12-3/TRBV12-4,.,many,CASSRGTETQYF,TGTGCCAGCAGTAGGGGTACCGAGACCCAGTACTTC
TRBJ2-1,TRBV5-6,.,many,CASSFASPYNEQFF,TGTGCCAGCAGCTTTGCGTCACCCTACAATGAGCAGTTCTTC
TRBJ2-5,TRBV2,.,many,CASSGMSRRETQYF,TGTGCCAGCAGCGGAATGTCCCGGCGGGAGACCCAGTACTTC
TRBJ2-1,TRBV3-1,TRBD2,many,CASSRGGSYEQFF,TGTGCCAGCAGCCGGGGCGGGAGCTATGAGCAGTTCTTC
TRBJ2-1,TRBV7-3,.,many,CASSLGDPGYEQFF,TGTGCCAGCAGCTTAGGAGATCCCGGCTATGAGCAGTTCTTC
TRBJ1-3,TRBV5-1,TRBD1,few,CASSRDSSSGNTIYF,TGCGCCAGCAGCCGGGACAGCAGCTCTGGAAACACCATATATTTT
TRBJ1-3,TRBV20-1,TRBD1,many,CSAQPLGTGIRNTIYF,TGCAGTGCTCAGCCCTTGGGGACAGGCATTAGAAACACCATATATTTT
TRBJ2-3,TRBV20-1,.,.,CSARVTARGTDTQYF,TGCAGTGCTAGAGTGACCGCTAGGGGAACAGATACGCAGTATTTT
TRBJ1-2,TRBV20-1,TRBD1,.,CSALDRGTSGYTF,TGCAGTGCTCTAGACAGGGGAACGAGTGGCTACACCTTC
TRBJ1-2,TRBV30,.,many,CAWSFEGGYTF,TGTGCCTGGTCTTTTGAAGGGGGCTACACCTTC